This TCR beta chain was identified in a study of technical replicates of blood from a few donors. Using immunoSEQ multiplex PCR, the repertoire was profiled, and TCRdb retains in-frame clones only, with some absent. The profile covers 91,000 or so clones, with about 95% appearing a single time and approximately 0.33% taken by the ten largest. This sequence originates from a human donor in good health. The sequenced sample was T cells isolated from PBMCs.

The CDR3 region is CASSKGVGGNEQFF. CDR3 nucleotide sequence: TGTGCCAGCAGCAAAGGAGTGGGAGGCAATGAGCAGTTCTTC. This chain links TRBV9 with TRBJ2-1; possible D gene TRBD2, 6 bases. V gave up 4 bases and J gave up 6 bases, with 14 bases separating them. Germline CDR1 is SGDLS and CDR2 is YYNGEE. This CDR3 has 14 amino acids.